These 15 T cell receptor beta chains were sequenced from one sample in a study of cytomegalovirus exposure and HLA in healthy donors (dated by TCRdb to the late 2010s). Library generation was performed with the immunoSEQ multiplex PCR assay. TCRdb limited this immuneACCESS table to in-frame rearrangements with V and J called. A share of clones is missing; checked studies link under half to unresolved V genes, and the rest is unexplained. The sample data list 90,000 to 130,000 clones, and roughly 90% of these were observed just once. The ten top clones hold more than 1.4% of the sample. Input material: PBMCs. The receptors stem from a woman in her 30s in good health and CMV-seropositive.

V is TRBV2 and J is TRBJ2-5; 8 nucleotides match TRBD1. From germline, CDR1 is SNHLY and CDR2 FYNNEI. The V gene end was trimmed by 3 bases and the J gene end by 0 bases; junction bases not matched to a gene: 6. The CDR3 contains 16 residues. As DNA, the CDR3 is TGTGCCAGCAGTGACGGGACAGGCGGGAACCAAGAGACCCAGTACTTC. Encoded protein: CASSDGTGGNQETQYF.

The chain employs TRBV5-1 and TRBJ2-2; D not resolved. V lost 0 bases and J lost 6, with 6 bases in between. There are 13 residues in the CDR3. Germline lookup yields CDR1 SGHRS and CDR2 YFSETQ. The CDR3 sequence: CASSLGGAGELFF. As DNA, the CDR3 is TGCGCCAGCAGCTTGGGAGGTGCCGGGGAGCTGTTTTTT.

The table lists this clone with a count of one. This chain uses TRBV4-2 with TRBJ2-1, with 12 bases matching TRBD2. V lost 2 bases, J lost 6 bases, and 2 bases stayed unmatched. Germline V CDR1 and CDR2: LGHNA, YNFKEQ. This CDR3 spans 15 amino acids. CDR3 bases: TGTGCCAGCAGCCAAACTAGCGGGAGGTTCAATGAGCAGTTCTTC. Translating it yields CASSQTSGRFNEQFF.

This chain joins TRBV7-9 and TRBJ1-6; D possibly corresponds to TRBD1 (6 bases). Germline assignment: CDR1 SEHNR and CDR2 FQNEAQ (reference sequence). This CDR3 spans 14 amino acids. V lost 7 bases and J 10 bases, leaving 17 bases between the germline ends. The CDR3 DNA reads as TGTGCCAGCAACCAACTAACAGGGAGCTCACCCCTCCACTTT. Translated: CASNQLTGSSPLHF.

The V and J genes are TRBV27 and TRBJ2-1; TRBD2 matches at 8 bases. CDR3 length: 15 residues. The J segment lost 6 bases and the V segment lost 5 bases, leaving 9 bases of the junction unmatched. The V gene's germline CDR1 is MNHEY and CDR2 SMNVEV (reference sequence). CDR3 amino acids: CASSRVREGLNEQFF. The CDR3 coding sequence is TGTGCCAGCAGTCGAGTACGGGAGGGCCTCAATGAGCAGTTCTTC.

This clone occurred once. J is TRBJ2-3 and V is TRBV5-6; D is uncertain. Per germline, CDR1 SGHDT and CDR2 YYEEEE. V was pared by 1 base and J by 4 bases, with 13 bases between. There are 15 residues in the CDR3. CDR3 amino acids: CASSLYTRTADTQYF. CDR3 nucleotide sequence: TGTGCCAGCAGCTTGTACACTCGCACAGCAGATACGCAGTATTTT.

The chain employs TRBV20-1 and TRBJ1-6; D possibly corresponds to TRBD1 (5 bases). The CDR3 is made up of 11 amino acids. Germline V gene sequence: CDR1 DFQATT, CDR2 SNEGSKA (reference sequence). V lost 1 base, J lost 13 bases, and 8 bases lay in between. The CDR3, as DNA: TGCAGTGCTAGAGGGGGGGGGCCCCTCCACTTT. Amino acids: CSARGGGPLHF.

This sequence joins TRBV6-1 and TRBJ2-7, with TRBD1 matching over 8 bases. The CDR3 length is 16 residues. CDR1 MNHNS and CDR2 SASEGT come from the germline V gene. The V gene end was trimmed by 1 base and the J gene end by 2 bases; junction bases not matched to a gene: 7. The chain's CDR3 is CASSEDSGGGPYEQYF. In nucleotides, the CDR3 is TGTGCCAGCAGTGAAGACTCAGGGGGCGGGCCCTACGAGCAGTACTTC.

The gene calls are TRBV9 and TRBJ1-2; D may be TRBD1 (5 bases). The CDR3 spans 13 residues. Trimming took off 1 base at V and 4 bases at J, with 8 bases between the two ends. The germline CDR1 and CDR2 sequences are SGDLS and YYNGEE. CDR3: CASSVNTGYGYTF. The CDR3 DNA reads as TGTGCCAGCAGCGTAAATACAGGCTATGGCTACACCTTC. The whole variable domain, remainder taken from reference TRBV9 and TRBJ1-2, is DSGVTQTPKHLITATGQRVTLRCSPRSGDLSVYWYQQSLDQGLQFLIQYYNGEERAKGNILERFSAQQFPDLHSELNLSSLELGDSALYFCASSVNTGYGYTFGSGTRLTVV.

The chain recombines TRBV5-1 with TRBJ2-3; D perhaps matches TRBD1 (6 bases). V dropped 4 bases and J dropped 2 bases, with 14 bases sitting between them. This CDR3 is 15 amino acids long. The germline V gene has CDR1 SGHRS and CDR2 YFSETQ. CDR3 DNA sequence: TGCGCCAGCAGCCCCTCGGACAGCCCCACAGATACGCAGTATTTT. It is translated as CASSPSDSPTDTQYF.

The chain uses TRBV30 and TRBJ1-2; D unresolved. V was cut by 0 bases and J by 4 bases, with 6 bases left in between. Germline V gene lookup returns CDR1 GTSNPN and CDR2 SVGIG (reference sequence). The CDR3 extends over 12 amino acids. DNA of the CDR3: TGTGCCTGGAGTGTGACAAGCTATGGCTACACCTTC. Its translation is CAWSVTSYGYTF. Using reference TRBV30 and TRBJ1-2 for the parts outside the CDR3, the full variable domain is SQTIHQWPATLVQPVGSPLSLECTVEGTSNPNLYWYRQAAGRGLQLLFYSVGIGQISSEVPQNLSASRPQDRQFILSSKKLLLSDSGFYLCAWSVTSYGYTFGSGTRLTVV.

This clone was detected only once. The rearrangement links TRBV4-1 to TRBJ2-5; D remains unclear. This CDR3 comprises 14 residues. Trimming took off 4 bases at V and 0 bases at J, with 9 bases between the two ends. The V gene's germline CDR1 is MGHRA and CDR2 YSYEKL. The CDR3 sequence: CASSLFMYQETQYF. In DNA, the CDR3 is TGCGCCAGCAGCCTTTTTATGTACCAAGAGACCCAGTACTTC.

The chain recombines TRBV7-9 with TRBJ1-2, with D maybe TRBD1 (6 bases). The ends were cut back, 7 bases at V and 3 bases at J, with 18 bases in the middle. The CDR3 covers 15 residues. Germline loops: CDR1 SEHNR, CDR2 FQNEAQ (reference sequence). The CDR3 DNA sequence: TGTGCCAGCAATCGGGACACCTCTCCGGACTATGGCTACACCTTC. Residues: CASNRDTSPDYGYTF.

The rearrangement uses TRBV6-6 and TRBJ1-5, with TRBD1 as a possible D gene (5 bases). The CDR3 extends over 16 amino acids. The V gene's germline CDR1 is MNHNY and CDR2 SVGAGI (reference sequence). The V gene lost 3 bases and the J gene lost 3 bases, with 15 bases spanning the gap. The DNA of the CDR3 is TGTGCCAGCAGTTATTTGAAAGGGGTCAACAATCAGCCCCAGCATTTT. Residues: CASSYLKGVNNQPQHF.

In DNA, the CDR3 is TGTGCCAGCAGCTTTGGACAGACCGCACTATTTGAAGCTTTCTTT. Protein: CASSFGQTALFEAFF. J is TRBJ1-1 and V is TRBV11-2, with D perhaps matching TRBD1 (6 bases). V was trimmed by 3 bases and J by 7 bases, leaving 18 bases between them. The CDR3 runs to 15 residues. The germline gives CDR1 SGHAT, CDR2 FQNNGV. Using reference TRBV11-2 and TRBJ1-1 for the parts outside the CDR3, the full variable domain is EAGVAQSPRYKIIEKRQSVAFWCNPISGHATLYWYQQILGQGPKLLIQFQNNGVVDDSQLPKDRFSAERLKGVDSTLKIQPAKLEDSAVYLCASSFGQTALFEAFFGQGTRLTVV.